This T cell receptor (beta chain) originates from a study of immune cell composition in non-small cell lung cancer. Study-level points and caveats: Clones >0.5% enriched in tumour were rarer in adenocarcinoma (around 35%) than squamous (roughly 75%).

Assay: immunoSEQ multiplex PCR; the TCRdb copy retains only in-frame clones and omits some. The data hold approximately 6,600 clones, with roughly three quarters observed a single time. As to this clone: Its antigen is not identified.

CDR3 length equals 14 residues. From germline, CDR1 is SGHRS and CDR2 YFSETQ. V was clipped by 2 bases and J by 4 bases, with 10 bases between them. Normal lung sampling was at least 3 cm from the tumour, as distant as possible. Frozen unsorted single-cell suspensions supplied the genomic DNA. The sequenced material came from non-adjacent lung tissue. The clonotype comes from a human donor with non-small cell lung cancer. The V and J genes are TRBV5-1 and TRBJ2-1; D is ambiguous. CDR3 loop: CASSFNSRYNEQFF. CDR3 DNA: TGCGCCAGCAGCTTCAATTCCAGGTACAATGAGCAGTTCTTC.